A selection of T cell receptor beta chains follows, all from one sample in a study of blood T cell repertoires in COVID-19. Repertoires were generated with immunoSEQ multiplex PCR, while TCRdb's copy carries only in-frame clones and drops some. In the table there are some 14,000 clones, about 80% of which are singletons. The sample taken for sequencing was peripheral blood. These receptors originate from a woman aged 55-70 years with acute or convalescent COVID-19. Both conserved end residues are part of each CDR3. A D gene is named only where the DNA matches it firmly. A clone size is listed for some rows: how often the clone was seen (once, few, many), or a class if it is expanded.

size: NA; V: TRBV11-2; J: TRBJ1-1; D: NA; DNA: TGTGCCAGCAGCTTGGGACTGCGAGCTTTCTTT; CDR3: CASSLGLRAFF
size: NA; V: TRBV2; J: TRBJ2-7; D: NA; DNA: TGTGCCAGCAGTGAAACCACCGATAGCTCCTACGAGCAGTACTTC; CDR3: CASSETTDSSYEQYF
size: once; V: TRBV18; J: TRBJ1-1; D: NA; DNA: TGTGCCAGCTCACCGCCGGGACACCAGAACACTGAAGCTTTCTTT; CDR3: CASSPPGHQNTEAFF
size: NA; V: TRBV7-9; J: TRBJ1-2; D: NA; DNA: TGTGCCAGCAGCTTAGGGAGGTTTAACTATGGCTACACCTTC; CDR3: CASSLGRFNYGYTF
size: NA; V: TRBV28; J: TRBJ2-3; D: TRBD2; DNA: TGTGCCAGCAGTTTATCTCCGGGACTAGGCAGTCTCACAGATACGCAGTATTTT; CDR3: CASSLSPGLGSLTDTQYF
size: NA; V: TRBV28; J: TRBJ2-1; D: NA; DNA: TGTGCCAGCAAACGGGACAACAATGAGCAGTTCTTC; CDR3: CASKRDNNEQFF
size: NA; V: TRBV5-1; J: TRBJ2-1; D: TRBD2; DNA: TGCGCCAGCAGCTTGGAAGCGGGGGGGCAGTTCTTC; CDR3: CASSLEAGGQFF
size: NA; V: TRBV11-3; J: TRBJ2-7; D: TRBD1; DNA: TGTGCCAGCAGCTTCGCCGGGACAGGGGCTAAGCAGTACTTC; CDR3: CASSFAGTGAKQYF
size: once; V: TRBV5-1; J: TRBJ2-2; D: NA; DNA: TGCGCCAGCAGCTATTTATCGGACACCGGGGAGCTGTTTTTT; CDR3: CASSYLSDTGELFF
size: NA; V: TRBV4-1; J: TRBJ2-1; D: NA; DNA: TGCGCCAGCAGCCAAGATCCTAGCAGGTCCTACAATGAGCAGTTCTTC; CDR3: CASSQDPSRSYNEQFF
size: NA; V: TRBV5-1; J: TRBJ1-4; D: NA; DNA: TGCGCCAGCAGCTTTACAGAGCCGAATGAAAAACTGTTTTTT; CDR3: CASSFTEPNEKLFF
size: NA; V: TRBV11-2; J: TRBJ2-5; D: NA; DNA: TGTGCCAGCAGCTTAAGGCGACAGACCATAACAACACAAGAGACCCAGTACTTC; CDR3: CASSLRRQTITTQETQYF
size: NA; V: TRBV9; J: TRBJ2-2; D: TRBD2; DNA: TGTGCCAGCACCGATGGGCTGCGGGGGGAGGACACCGGGGAGCTGTTTTTT; CDR3: CASTDGLRGEDTGELFF
size: NA; V: TRBV6-1; J: TRBJ1-3; D: NA; DNA: TGTGCCAGCAGTGATTGGCTGAGGGGAAACACCATATATTTT; CDR3: CASSDWLRGNTIYF